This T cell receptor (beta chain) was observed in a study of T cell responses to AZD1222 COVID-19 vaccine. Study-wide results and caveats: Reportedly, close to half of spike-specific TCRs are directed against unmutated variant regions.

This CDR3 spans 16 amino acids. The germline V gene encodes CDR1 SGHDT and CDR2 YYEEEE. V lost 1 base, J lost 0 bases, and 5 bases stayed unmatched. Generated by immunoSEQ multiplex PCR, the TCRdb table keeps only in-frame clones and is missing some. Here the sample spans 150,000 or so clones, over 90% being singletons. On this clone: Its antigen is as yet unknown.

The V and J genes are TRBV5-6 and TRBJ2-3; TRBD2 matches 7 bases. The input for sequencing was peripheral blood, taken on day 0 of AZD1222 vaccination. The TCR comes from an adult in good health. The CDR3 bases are TGTGCCAGCAGCTTGCGGGGTAGCGGGAGCACAGATACGCAGTATTTT. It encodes CASSLRGSGSTDTQYF.